This note documents a single TCR beta chain sequence. Sequencing was performed with immunoSEQ multiplex PCR; in TCRdb, only in-frame clones are kept and a portion is missing. The sample yields hundreds of thousands of clones, nearly 90% seen once. Trimming at V came to 6 bases and at J to 7 bases, leaving 11 bases not matched to a gene. The germline gives CDR1 MNHEY, CDR2 SMNVEV (reference sequence). CDR3 length equals 15 residues. The sample belongs to a study of blood T cell repertoires in COVID-19. Sequencing was carried out using PBMCs or T cells enriched from blood (not recorded which). The clonotype originates from a young woman with acute COVID-19. This chain links TRBV27 with TRBJ2-2; 7 nucleotides match TRBD1. The CDR3 region is CASRERQGVNGELFF. In nucleotides, the CDR3 is TGTGCCAGCAGAGAGCGGCAGGGGGTTAACGGGGAGCTGTTTTTT.